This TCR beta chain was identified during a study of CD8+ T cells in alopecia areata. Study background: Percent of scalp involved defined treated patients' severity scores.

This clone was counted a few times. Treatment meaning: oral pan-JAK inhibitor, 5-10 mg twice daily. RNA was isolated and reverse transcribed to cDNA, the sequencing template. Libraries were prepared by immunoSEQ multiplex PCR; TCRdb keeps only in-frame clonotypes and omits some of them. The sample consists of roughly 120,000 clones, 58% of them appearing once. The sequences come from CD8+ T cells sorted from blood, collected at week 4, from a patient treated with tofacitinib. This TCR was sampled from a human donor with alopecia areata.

The CDR3 DNA follows: TGTGCCACCAGCAGAGATCCCGTTAGTTGGGGGGGCACTGAAGCTTTCTTT. As protein: CATSRDPVSWGGTEAFF. This chain joins TRBV15 and TRBJ1-1; D is possibly TRBD1 (5 bases). Germline V CDR1 and CDR2: LNHNV, YYDKDF (reference sequence). Trimming took 0 bases from V and 4 from J, leaving 18 bases between them. The CDR3 contains 17 residues.